The text below deals with one T cell receptor (beta chain). Its antigen is unknown. The naive CD8 fraction comprised CD45RO-negative cells positively selected for CCR7 and excluded terminally differentiated effector memory CD45RA+ cells. Assay: immunoSEQ multiplex PCR; the TCRdb copy retains only in-frame clones and omits some. The profile covers around 1.9 million clones, with over 85% appearing a single time and around 1.7% taken by the ten largest. This sample is part of a study of shared clonotypes between healthy human individuals. Overall study findings and caveats: Investigators collected only blood, and repertoires in tissues likely differ. Incompleteness in sorted-subset sequencing, despite large depth, was shown by rarefaction. Roughly 5% of naive CD4 clonotypes were shared across several donors. Unshared clonotypes carried lower generation probabilities than those common to all four donors.

Deletions cut 6 bases from V and 3 bases from J, with 12 bases between. This CDR3 comprises 13 residues. Germline assignment: CDR1 SNHLY and CDR2 FYNNEI. The chain combines TRBV2 with TRBJ2-7, with D tentatively TRBD1 (5 bases). The sequence was obtained from a man between 18 and 35 years old in good health. Some clones in this sample may be carry-over from other donors' samples. Input material: naive CD8+ T cells from PBMCs. The DNA for the CDR3 is TGTGCCAGCAGCGGAAAAAGGGGCTACGAGCAGTACTTC. As protein: CASSGKRGYEQYF.